This T cell receptor beta chain was sequenced in a study of CD8 T cells in Susac syndrome. Overall study findings and caveats: Peak Susac CD8+ clonal expansion occurred in TEMRA cells and active patients.

Trimming took off 4 bases at V and 4 bases at J, with 19 bases between the two ends. Germline assignment: CDR1 LGHDT and CDR2 YNNKEL (reference sequence). The CDR3 is 16 amino acids. Worth noting for this clonotype: What it binds is unknown.

Reverse transcription of roughly 0.5 to 1 ug RNA was carried out with random hexamers. TCRdb redid the calling of the immunoSEQ multiplex PCR reads with MiXCR, one entry per CDR3 protein. The top ten clones hold 0.46% of a sample with tens of thousands of distinct CDR3 sequences, more than 85% of them seen once. The clonotype comes from a human donor with Susac syndrome. The rearrangement joins TRBV3-1 to TRBJ1-1, with a possible D match to TRBD1 (5 bases). The specimen was CD8+ T cells from PBMCs. DNA for the CDR3: TGTGCCAGCAGCCCCGGACACGTGCCCTTGATCACTGAAGCTTTCTTT. Residues: CASSPGHVPLITEAFF. Full variable domain (remainder filled in from reference TRBV3-1 and TRBJ1-1): DTAVSQTPKYLVTQMGNDKSIKCEQNLGHDTMYWYKQDSKKFLKIMFSYNNKELIINETVPNRFSPKSPDKAHLNLHINSLELGDSAVYFCASSPGHVPLITEAFFGQGTRLTVV.